This TCR beta chain derives from a study of blood T cells in healthy people across ages. The study's findings and limits: In older individuals, TCR beta diversity per million T cells was lower, falling roughly linearly with age.

Primed by a sample-barcoded 5' primer and a J-beta primer mix, a second PCR proceeded for 7 to 11 cycles. TCRdb independently ran MiXCR on the 5' RACE reads; one entry per CDR3 protein. The sample records approximately 800,000 distinct CDR3 sequences, about 59% being singletons. The total RNA that was extracted per sample amounted to at least 6 micrograms. CDR3 size: 13 residues. Germline V gene data show CDR1 as DFQATT and CDR2 as SNEGSKA (reference sequence). On this clonotype: Its antigen is unknown.

Sample: blood. J is TRBJ2-7 and V is TRBV20-1; TRBD2 agrees at 8 bases. Matching the DNA end better, TRBJ2-5 makes the J call doubtful. This sequence was found in a young man in good health. The CDR3 DNA sequence: TGCAGTGAACGGGGGGGGGCCACAGAGACCCAGTACTTC. Residues: CSERGGATETQYF.